These 8 T cell receptor beta chains share one sample of origin, sequenced in a study of T cell repertoires in cytomegalovirus infection. These receptors' targets are unknown. MiXCR was run by TCRdb on the reads, yielding one entry per CDR3 protein. This sample has approximately 990,000 distinct CDR3 sequences; approximately 31% occur once, and the top ten carry around an eighth. Sample: cultured CD8+ T cells from PBMCs, taken from culture after CMV antigen stimulation. All receptors derive from a human donor in good health (CMV status not recorded). Some clones in this sample may be carry-over from other donors' samples.

This clonotype has more than one count but fewer than ten. V gene TRBV3-1 combines with J gene TRBJ2-1, with 12 bases that match TRBD2. Germline CDR1 reads LGHDT; CDR2 reads YNNKEL (reference sequence). The CDR3 covers 20 residues. The ends lost 3 bases at V and 0 bases at J; junction bases unmatched: 12. This CDR3 is CASSHPGTSGLSSSYNEQFF. The CDR3, as DNA: TGTGCCAGCAGCCATCCCGGGACTAGCGGGCTTTCGAGCTCCTACAATGAGCAGTTCTTC.

On this clonotype itself: A much larger clonotype is one base distant, so this may be a read error. The gene calls are TRBV6-1 and TRBJ1-2; D uncertain. The CDR3 sequence is 15 residues long. Germline V CDR1 and CDR2: MNHNS, SASEGT. Trimming cost V 5 bases and J 8 bases, with 21 bases left between them. This CDR3 reads CASSTGDTDANGYTF. The CDR3 DNA reads as TGTGCCAGCAGTACCGGAGACACGGACGCTAACGGCTACACCTTC.

This clonotype has more than one count but fewer than ten. The chain recombines TRBV2 with TRBJ2-1, with a weak D call TRBD2 (5 bases). Germline assignment: CDR1 SNHLY and CDR2 FYNNEI. The V end was cut by 10 bases, the J end by 10 bases, with 11 bases between. This CDR3 comprises 10 residues. CDR3 nucleotides: TGTGCCAACGGGATAGGGGAGCAGTTCTTC. This gives the protein CANGIGEQFF.

This clonotype has only a few counts. CDR3 DNA: TGTGCCAGCAGCGACCGGACAGGGGGCCTTGAAGCTTTCTTT. Translation gives CASSDRTGGLEAFF. V usage is TRBV9 and J usage is TRBJ1-1; 11 bases are shared with TRBD1. The germline V gene has CDR1 SGDLS and CDR2 YYNGEE. The CDR3 has 14 residues. Losses at the gene ends were 3 bases for V and 7 bases for J; bases not matched to a gene: 5.

This clonotype was recorded many times. The V call is TRBV5-5, the J call TRBJ2-2; D call uncertain. V gave up 4 bases and J gave up 0 bases, with 19 bases separating them. The length of the CDR3 is 18 residues. CDR1 is SGHKS and CDR2 is YYEKEE in the germline V gene (reference sequence). CDR3 sequence reads: CASSLRRNGPSNTGELFF. CDR3 DNA: TGTGCCAGCAGCCTGAGGCGGAACGGACCATCGAACACCGGGGAGCTGTTTTTT.

The V gene is TRBV5-1, the J gene TRBJ2-1; D unclear. V lost 1 base and J 2 bases, leaving 10 bases between the germline ends. The CDR3 has 15 amino acids. CDR1 is SGHRS and CDR2 is YFSETQ in the germline V gene. The CDR3 sequence: CASSLSMATYNEQFF. CDR3 in DNA: TGCGCCAGCAGCTTGAGTATGGCTACCTACAATGAGCAGTTCTTC. Using reference TRBV5-1 and TRBJ2-1 for the parts outside the CDR3, the full variable domain is KAGVTQTPRYLIKTRGQQVTLSCSPISGHRSVSWYQQTPGQGLQFLFEYFSETQRNKGNFPGRFSGRQFSNSRSEMNVSTLELGDSALYLCASSLSMATYNEQFFGPGTRLTVL.

The chain links TRBV15 to TRBJ1-5; no definite D call. Between the trimmed V and J ends, which lost 2 bases and 2 bases, there was a span of 7 bases. This CDR3 contains 14 residues. Germline CDR1 and CDR2: LNHNV and YYDKDF (reference sequence). The CDR3, as DNA: TGTGCCACCAGCAGAAGATTTGGCAATCAGCCCCAGCATTTT. Its protein is CATSRRFGNQPQHF.

Here the CDR3 DNA reads TGTGCCAGCAGGGGGGGCCGGGAGCTGTTTTTT. This codes for CASRGGRELFF. V and J are TRBV7-9 and TRBJ2-2, with D perhaps being TRBD1 or TRBD2 (6 bases each). The CDR3 runs 11 residues. Germline CDR1 SEHNR, CDR2 FQNEAQ (reference sequence). The V end was cut by 6 bases, the J end by 9 bases, with 8 bases between.